Here is one TCR beta chain with its context. Its antigen is unidentified. Donors were drawn from the approximately 130-subject validation cohort, separate from the approximately 700-subject first cohort. This sample was included in a study of cytomegalovirus exposure and HLA in healthy donors. The study's findings and limits: Reportedly, cytomegalovirus status was diagnosed with high sensitivity and specificity. The study labeled roughly 160 TCR beta chains cytomegalovirus-associated.

This table comes from immunoSEQ multiplex PCR, and its TCRdb copy is limited to in-frame clones, with some not included. The repertoire holds some 110,000 clones, about 84% seen once, with 4.5% to 6% in the top ten. Germline values: CDR1 LNHDA, CDR2 SQIVND (reference sequence). The CDR3 covers 13 residues. The V and J ends lost 4 bases and 2 bases respectively, with 7 bases between them. Material for sequencing was PBMCs. The clonotype comes from a man aged 18 to 35 in good health and CMV-seronegative. The chain carries TRBV19 and TRBJ2-3, with D hard to call. The CDR3 sequence: CASSRATTDTQYF. The CDR3 coding sequence is TGTGCCAGTAGTAGGGCGACCACAGATACGCAGTATTTT.